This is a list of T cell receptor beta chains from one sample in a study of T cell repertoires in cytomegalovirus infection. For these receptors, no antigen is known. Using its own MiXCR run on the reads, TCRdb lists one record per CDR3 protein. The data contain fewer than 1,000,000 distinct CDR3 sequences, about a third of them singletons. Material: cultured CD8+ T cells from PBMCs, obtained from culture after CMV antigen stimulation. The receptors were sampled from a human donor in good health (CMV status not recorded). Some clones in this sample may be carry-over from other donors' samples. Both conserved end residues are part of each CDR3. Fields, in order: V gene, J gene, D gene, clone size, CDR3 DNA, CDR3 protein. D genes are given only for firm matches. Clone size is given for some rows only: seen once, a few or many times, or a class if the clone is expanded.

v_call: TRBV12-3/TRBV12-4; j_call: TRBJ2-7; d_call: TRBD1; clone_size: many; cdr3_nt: TGTGCCAGCAGTCTCGGGACAGCACCCGCCTACGAGCAGTACTTC; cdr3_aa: CASSLGTAPAYEQYF
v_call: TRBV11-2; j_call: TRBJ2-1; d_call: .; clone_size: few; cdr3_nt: TGTGCCAGCAGGGACGGGGGTGAGCAGTTCTTC; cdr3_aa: CASRDGGEQFF
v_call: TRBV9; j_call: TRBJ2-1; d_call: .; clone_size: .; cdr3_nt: TGTGCCAGCAGCGTGGCTGGTCAGCCCTACAATGAGCAGTTCTTC; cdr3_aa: CASSVAGQPYNEQFF
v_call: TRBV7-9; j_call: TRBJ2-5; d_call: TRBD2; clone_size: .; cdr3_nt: TGTGCCAGCAGCTCTACCCTAGGGACTAGCGAAGAAGAGACCCAGTACTTC; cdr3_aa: CASSSTLGTSEEETQYF
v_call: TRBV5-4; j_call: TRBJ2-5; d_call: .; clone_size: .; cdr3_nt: TGTGCCATCCCCGACCCGCGGGAACAAGAGACCCAGTACTTC; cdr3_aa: CAIPDPREQETQYF
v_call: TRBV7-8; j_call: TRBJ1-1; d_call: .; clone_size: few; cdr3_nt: TGTGCCAGCAGCTTAATGGAGATACTGAACACTGAAGCTTTCTTT; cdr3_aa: CASSLMEILNTEAFF
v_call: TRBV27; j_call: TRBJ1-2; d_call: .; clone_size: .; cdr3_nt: TGTGCCAGCAGTTTATCGGGCGAGACTAGCTATGGCTACACCTTC; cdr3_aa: CASSLSGETSYGYTF
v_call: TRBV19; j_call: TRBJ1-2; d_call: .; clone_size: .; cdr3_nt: TGTGCCAGTAGTATTCCAGGAAACTATGGCTACACCTTC; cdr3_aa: CASSIPGNYGYTF
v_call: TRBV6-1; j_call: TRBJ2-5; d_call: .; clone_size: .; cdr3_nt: TGTGCCAGCAGCCAGGGAAGTTTTGGGACCCAGTACTTC; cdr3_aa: CASSQGSFGTQYF
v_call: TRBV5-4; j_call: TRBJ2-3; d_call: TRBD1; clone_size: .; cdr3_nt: TGTGCCAGCAGTTCATCGCGGGACAGGGACACAGATACGCAGTATTTT; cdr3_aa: CASSSSRDRDTDTQYF
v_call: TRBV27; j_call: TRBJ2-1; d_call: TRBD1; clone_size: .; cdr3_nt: TGTGCCAGCAGTCCCCCGGGACAGGCTCTGCATGAGCAGTTCTTC; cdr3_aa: CASSPPGQALHEQFF
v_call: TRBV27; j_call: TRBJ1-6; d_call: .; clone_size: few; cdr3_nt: TGTGCCAGCAAAGGGGATGAGGCTTCACCCCTCCACTTT; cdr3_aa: CASKGDEASPLHF
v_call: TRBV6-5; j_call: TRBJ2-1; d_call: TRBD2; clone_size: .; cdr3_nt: TGTGCCAGCAGTTACTCCCCTAGCGGGGGTTTTGATGAGCAGTTCTTC; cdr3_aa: CASSYSPSGGFDEQFF
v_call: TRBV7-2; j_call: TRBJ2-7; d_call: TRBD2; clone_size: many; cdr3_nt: TGTGCCAGCAGCCTAGGACTAGCGGGGAGCGACTTC; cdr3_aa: CASSLGLAGSDF
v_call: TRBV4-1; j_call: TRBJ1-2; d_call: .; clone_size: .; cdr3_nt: TGCGCCAGCAGCCAAGACTCTCGGGAGGCCTACTATGGCTACACCTTC; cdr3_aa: CASSQDSREAYYGYTF
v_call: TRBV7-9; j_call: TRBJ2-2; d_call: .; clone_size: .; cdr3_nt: TGTGCCAGCAGCCAGGAAGGGTTCGCGAACACCGGGGAGCTGTTTTTT; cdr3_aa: CASSQEGFANTGELFF
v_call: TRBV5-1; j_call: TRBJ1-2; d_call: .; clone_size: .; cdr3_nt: TGCGCCAGCAGCGAGAAGCGGGGGGACGGCTACACCTTC; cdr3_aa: CASSEKRGDGYTF
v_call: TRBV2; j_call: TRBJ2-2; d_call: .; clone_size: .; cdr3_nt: TGTGCCAGCAGTGATCACCTGACCGGGGAGCTGTTTTTT; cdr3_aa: CASSDHLTGELFF
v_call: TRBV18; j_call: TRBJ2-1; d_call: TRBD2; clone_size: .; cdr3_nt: TGTGCCAACTCACGATTAGCGGGGGCCTACAATGAGCAGTTCTTC; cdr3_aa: CANSRLAGAYNEQFF
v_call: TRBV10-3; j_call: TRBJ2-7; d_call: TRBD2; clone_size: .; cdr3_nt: TGTGCCATCAGAACCCGGGGGGACGAGCAGTACTTC; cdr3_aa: CAIRTRGDEQYF
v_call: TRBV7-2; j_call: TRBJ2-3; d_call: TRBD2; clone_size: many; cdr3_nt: TGTGCCAGCAGCCAATTAAAATTCGCCGGGGGGGACACAGATACGCAGTATTTT; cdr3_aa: CASSQLKFAGGDTDTQYF
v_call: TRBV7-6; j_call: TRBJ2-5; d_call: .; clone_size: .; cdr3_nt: TGTGCCAGCAGCCTGCTTGTGGGTAACGGGGAAGAGACCCAGTACTTC; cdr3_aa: CASSLLVGNGEETQYF
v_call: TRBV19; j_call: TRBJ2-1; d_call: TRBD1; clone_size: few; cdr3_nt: TGTGCCAGTAGCCTCGGGGGGACAGGGGCCCTCAATGAGCAGTTCTTC; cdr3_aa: CASSLGGTGALNEQFF
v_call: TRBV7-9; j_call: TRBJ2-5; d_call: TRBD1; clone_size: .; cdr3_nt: TGTGCCAGCAGCGCTCCCCGGGACAGGCCACAAGAGACCCAGTACTTC; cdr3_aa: CASSAPRDRPQETQYF
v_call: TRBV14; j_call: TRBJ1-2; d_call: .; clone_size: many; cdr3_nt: TGTGCCAGCAGCCGGGGGGATTTCGGCTATGGCTACACCTTC; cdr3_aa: CASSRGDFGYGYTF
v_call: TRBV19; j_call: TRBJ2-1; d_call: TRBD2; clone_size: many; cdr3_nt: TGTGCCAGTAGTATCAGGGCGGGGGGATCCTACAATGAGCAGTTCTTC; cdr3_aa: CASSIRAGGSYNEQFF
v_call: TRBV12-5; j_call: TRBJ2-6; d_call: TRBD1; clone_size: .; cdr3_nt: TGTGCTAGTGGTTTGGTACCCGTACAGGGGCCCTTCTCTGGGGCCAACGTCCTGACTTTC; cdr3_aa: CASGLVPVQGPFSGANVLTF
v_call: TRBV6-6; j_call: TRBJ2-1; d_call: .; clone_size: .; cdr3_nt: TGTGCCAGCAGTACGGGGGACTCCTACAATGAGCAGTTCTTC; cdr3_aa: CASSTGDSYNEQFF
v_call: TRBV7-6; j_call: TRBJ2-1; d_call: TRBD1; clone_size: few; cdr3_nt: TGTGCCAGCAGCTTAATTCCGGGACAGGGGGCGGAGCAGTTCTTC; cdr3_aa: CASSLIPGQGAEQFF
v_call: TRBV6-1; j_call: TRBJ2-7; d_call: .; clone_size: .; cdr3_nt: TGTGCCAGCGTCCGGTCCCCCTACGAGCAGTACTTC; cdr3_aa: CASVRSPYEQYF
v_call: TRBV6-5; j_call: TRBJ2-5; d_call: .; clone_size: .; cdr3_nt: TGTGCCAGCAGTTACTCGATAGCTTTCCAAGAGACCCAGTACTTC; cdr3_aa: CASSYSIAFQETQYF
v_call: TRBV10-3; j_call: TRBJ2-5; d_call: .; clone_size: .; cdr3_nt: TGTGCCACCCGGACAGTAGTTCAAGAGACCCAGTACTTC; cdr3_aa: CATRTVVQETQYF
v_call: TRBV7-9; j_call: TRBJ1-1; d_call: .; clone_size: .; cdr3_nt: TGTGCCAGCAGCTTCGGGCCGGAGGAAGCTTTCTTT; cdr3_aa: CASSFGPEEAFF
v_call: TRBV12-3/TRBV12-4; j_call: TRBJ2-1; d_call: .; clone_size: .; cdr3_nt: TGTGCCAGCACCCCTTTTGGGGGGTCCTACAATGAGCAGTTCTTC; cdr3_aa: CASTPFGGSYNEQFF
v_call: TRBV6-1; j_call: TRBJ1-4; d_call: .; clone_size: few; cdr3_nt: TGTGCCAGCAGCACTCTCGGGACTCCGGATGAAAAACTGTTTTTT; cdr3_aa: CASSTLGTPDEKLFF
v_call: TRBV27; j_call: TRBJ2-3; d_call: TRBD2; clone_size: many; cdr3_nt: TGTGCCAGCAGTGCCTTGACTAGCGGGGGGACAGATACGCAGTATTTT; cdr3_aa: CASSALTSGGTDTQYF
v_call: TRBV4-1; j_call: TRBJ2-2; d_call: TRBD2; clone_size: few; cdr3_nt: TGCGCCAGCAGCCAAGAGGGAACTAGCGGGGGGATGACCGGGGAGCTGTTTTTT; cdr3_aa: CASSQEGTSGGMTGELFF
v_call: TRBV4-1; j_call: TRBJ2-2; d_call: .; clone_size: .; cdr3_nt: TGCGCCAGCAGCCAAGGTCCCACGAACACCGGGGAGCTGTTTTTT; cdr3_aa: CASSQGPTNTGELFF
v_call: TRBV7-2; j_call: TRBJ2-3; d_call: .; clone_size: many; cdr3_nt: TGTGCCAGCAGCCCTTGGACACAAGTTACTAGCACAGATACGCAGTATTTT; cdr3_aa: CASSPWTQVTSTDTQYF